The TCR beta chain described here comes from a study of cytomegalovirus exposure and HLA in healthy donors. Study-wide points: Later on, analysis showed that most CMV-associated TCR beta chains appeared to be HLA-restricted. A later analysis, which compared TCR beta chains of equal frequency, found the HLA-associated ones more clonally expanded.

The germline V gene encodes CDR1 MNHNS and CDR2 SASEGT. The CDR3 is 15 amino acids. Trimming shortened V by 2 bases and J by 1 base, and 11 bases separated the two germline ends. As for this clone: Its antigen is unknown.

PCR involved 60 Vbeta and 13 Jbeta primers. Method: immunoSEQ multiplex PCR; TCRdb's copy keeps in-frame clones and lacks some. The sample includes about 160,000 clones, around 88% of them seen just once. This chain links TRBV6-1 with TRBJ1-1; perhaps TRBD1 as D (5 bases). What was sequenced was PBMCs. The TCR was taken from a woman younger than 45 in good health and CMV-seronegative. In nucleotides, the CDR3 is TGTGCCAGCAGTGAACAGGGAATGAGGAACACTGAAGCTTTCTTT. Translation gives CASSEQGMRNTEAFF.